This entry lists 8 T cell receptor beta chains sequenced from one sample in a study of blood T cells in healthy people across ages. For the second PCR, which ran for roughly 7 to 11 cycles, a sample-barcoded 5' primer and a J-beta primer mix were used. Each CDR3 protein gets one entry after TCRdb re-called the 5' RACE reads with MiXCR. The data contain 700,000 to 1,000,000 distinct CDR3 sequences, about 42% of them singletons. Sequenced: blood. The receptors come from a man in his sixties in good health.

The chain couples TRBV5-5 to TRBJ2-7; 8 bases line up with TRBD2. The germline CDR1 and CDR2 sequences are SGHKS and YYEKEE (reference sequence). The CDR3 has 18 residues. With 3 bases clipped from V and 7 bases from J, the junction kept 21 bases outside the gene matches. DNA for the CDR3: TGTGCCAGCAGCTCCTCAAAGCCCACTAGCGGCTCCTACAATGAGCAGTACTTC. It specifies CASSSSKPTSGSYNEQYF.

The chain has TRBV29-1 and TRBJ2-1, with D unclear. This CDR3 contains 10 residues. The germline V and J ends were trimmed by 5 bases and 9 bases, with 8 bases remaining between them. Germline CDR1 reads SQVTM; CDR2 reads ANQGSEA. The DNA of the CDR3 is TGCAGCGTTACGGTTGGTGAGCAGTTCTTC. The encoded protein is CSVTVGEQFF.

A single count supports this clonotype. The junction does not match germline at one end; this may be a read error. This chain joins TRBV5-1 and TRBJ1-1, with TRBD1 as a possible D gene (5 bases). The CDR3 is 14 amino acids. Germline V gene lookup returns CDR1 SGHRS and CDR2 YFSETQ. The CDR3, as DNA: TGCGCCAGCGGCTTGGATGCAGGGTTGGCTGAAGCTTTCTTT. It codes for CASGLDAGLAEAFF.

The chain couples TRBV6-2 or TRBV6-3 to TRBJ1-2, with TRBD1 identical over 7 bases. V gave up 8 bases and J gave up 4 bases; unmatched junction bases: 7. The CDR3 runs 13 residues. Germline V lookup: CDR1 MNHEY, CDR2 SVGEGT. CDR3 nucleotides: TGTGCCAGCGATACAGGGGACGGCTATGGCTACACCTTC. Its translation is CASDTGDGYGYTF.

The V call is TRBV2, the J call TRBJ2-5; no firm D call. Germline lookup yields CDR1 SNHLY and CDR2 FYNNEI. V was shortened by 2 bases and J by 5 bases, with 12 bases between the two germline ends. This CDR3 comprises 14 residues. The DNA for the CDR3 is TGTGCCAGCAGTGAAACCCTAGATTTCGAGACCCAGTACTTC. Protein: CASSETLDFETQYF. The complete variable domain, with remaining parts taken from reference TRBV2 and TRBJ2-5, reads EPEVTQTPSHQVTQMGQEVILRCVPISNHLYFYWYRQILGQKVEFLVSFYNNEISEKSEIFDDQFSVERPDGSNFTLKIRSTKLEDSAMYFCASSETLDFETQYFGPGTRLLVL.

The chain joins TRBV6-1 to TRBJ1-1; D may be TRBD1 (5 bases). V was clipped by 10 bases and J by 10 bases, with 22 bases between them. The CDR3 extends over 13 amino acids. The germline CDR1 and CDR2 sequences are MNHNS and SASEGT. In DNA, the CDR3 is TGTGCCACCCGGCCACAGGCCCTTATTTCAGCTTTCTTT. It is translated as CATRPQALISAFF.

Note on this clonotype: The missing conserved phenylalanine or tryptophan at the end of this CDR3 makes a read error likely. CDR3 amino acids: CASSLLAGARTQYL. CDR3 in DNA: TGTGCCAGCAGCCTACTAGCGGGGGCCCGTACCCAGTACTTG. This sequence joins TRBV14 and TRBJ2-5; 11 bases align to TRBD2. This CDR3 has 14 amino acids. Germline CDR1 and CDR2: SGHDN and FVKESK. V lost 4 bases to trimming and J lost 8 bases; unmatched junction nucleotides: 6.

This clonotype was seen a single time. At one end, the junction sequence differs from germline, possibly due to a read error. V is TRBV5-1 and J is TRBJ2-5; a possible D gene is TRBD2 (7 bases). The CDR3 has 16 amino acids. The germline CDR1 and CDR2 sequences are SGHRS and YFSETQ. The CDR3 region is CAGSLGGTQKGETQYF. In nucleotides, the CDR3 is TGCGCCGGCAGCTTGGGGGGGACACAAAAAGGGGAGACCCAGTACTTC.